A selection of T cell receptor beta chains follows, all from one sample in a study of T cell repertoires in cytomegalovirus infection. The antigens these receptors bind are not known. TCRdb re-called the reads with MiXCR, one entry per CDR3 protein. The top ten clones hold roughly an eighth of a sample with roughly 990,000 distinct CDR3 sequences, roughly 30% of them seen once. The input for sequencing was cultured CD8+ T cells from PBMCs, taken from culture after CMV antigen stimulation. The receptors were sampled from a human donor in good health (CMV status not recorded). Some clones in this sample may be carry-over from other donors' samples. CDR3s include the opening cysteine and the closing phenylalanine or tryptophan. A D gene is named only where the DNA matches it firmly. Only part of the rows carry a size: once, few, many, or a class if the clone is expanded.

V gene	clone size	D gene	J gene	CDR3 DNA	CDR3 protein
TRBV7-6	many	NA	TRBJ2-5	TGTGCCAGCAGCTCTTTAGAGACCCAGTACTTC	CASSSLETQYF
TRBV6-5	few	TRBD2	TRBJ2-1	TGTGCCAGCAGACTCCGGGGGGGCCAAAGCTCCTACAATGAGCAGTTCTTC	CASRLRGGQSSYNEQFF
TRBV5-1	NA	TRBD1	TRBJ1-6	TGCGCCAGCAGCTTGGACACAGGGGGCTGGTCACCCCTCCACTTT	CASSLDTGGWSPLHF
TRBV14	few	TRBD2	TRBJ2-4	TGTGCCAGCAGCCGAGTAGCGGGGGGGAAAAACATTCAGTACTTC	CASSRVAGGKNIQYF
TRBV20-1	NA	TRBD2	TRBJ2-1	TGCAGTGCCAGTAGCGGGGTATACAATGAGCAGTTCTTC	CSASSGVYNEQFF
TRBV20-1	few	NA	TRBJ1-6	TGCAGTGCCCCTCCCCCGAGCATGGATAATTCACCCCTCCACTTT	CSAPPPSMDNSPLHF
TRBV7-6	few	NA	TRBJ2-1	TGTGCCAGCAGCTTGTTCCCTAGCGATCCTCACAATGAGCAGTTCTTC	CASSLFPSDPHNEQFF
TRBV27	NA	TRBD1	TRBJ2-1	TGTGCCAGCAGTCACCGACAGGGGATTAACAATGAGCAGTTCTTC	CASSHRQGINNEQFF
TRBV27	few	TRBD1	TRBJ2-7	TGTGCCAGCACCCAGACAGGGGGCGCCTACGAGCAGTACTTC	CASTQTGGAYEQYF
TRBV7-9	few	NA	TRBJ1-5	TGTGCCAGCAGCTTAGAGTTGACAGACGAGTTTTATAGCAATCAGCCCCAGCATTTT	CASSLELTDEFYSNQPQHF
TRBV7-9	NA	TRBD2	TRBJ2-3	TGTGCCAGCACCCTAACCGCGGGGGGGATCACAGATACGCAGTATTTT	CASTLTAGGITDTQYF
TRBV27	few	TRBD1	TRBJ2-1	TGTGCCACCTTAGACTGGACAGGCAATGAGCAGTTCTTC	CATLDWTGNEQFF
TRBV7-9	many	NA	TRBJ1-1	TGTGCCAGCAGCTTAGAGACGGCGGAGATCACTGAAGCTTTCTTT	CASSLETAEITEAFF
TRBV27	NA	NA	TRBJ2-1	TGTGCCAGCAGCCTCCTAGGGGACAATGAGCAGTTCTTC	CASSLLGDNEQFF
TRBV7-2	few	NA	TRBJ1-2	TGTGCCAGCAGCTTATTAGGCATTAACTATGGCTACACCTTC	CASSLLGINYGYTF
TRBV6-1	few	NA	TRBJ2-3	TGTGCCAGCAGTAGCTATTCGGGAGCTACGGATACGCAGTATTTT	CASSSYSGATDTQYF
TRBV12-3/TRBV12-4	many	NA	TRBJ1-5	TGTGCCAGCAGCAGGGATAGCAATCAGCCCCAGCATTTT	CASSRDSNQPQHF
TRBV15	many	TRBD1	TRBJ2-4	TGTGCCACCAGCAGCCCTATCCGGGACAGAGTAGCCAAAAACATTCAGTACTTC	CATSSPIRDRVAKNIQYF
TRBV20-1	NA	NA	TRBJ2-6	TGCAGTGCTAGGAGGATAATCTCTGGGGCCAACGTCCTGACTTTC	CSARRIISGANVLTF
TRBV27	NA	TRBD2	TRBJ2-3	TGTGCCAACAGTCCCTTCCGGGGTGGGCGGGAGAGCAGGGATACGCAGTATTTT	CANSPFRGGRESRDTQYF
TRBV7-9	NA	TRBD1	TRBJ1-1	TGTGCCAGCAGGCCTACAGGGGGCGCACCTGAAGCTTTCTTT	CASRPTGGAPEAFF
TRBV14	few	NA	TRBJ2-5	TGTGCCAGCAGGGGCCCACAGGTCCCCCAGTACTTC	CASRGPQVPQYF
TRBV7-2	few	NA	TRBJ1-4	TGTGCCAGCAGCTTCCGCTGGGGATCAAATGAAAAACTGTTTTTT	CASSFRWGSNEKLFF
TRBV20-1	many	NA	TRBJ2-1	TGCAGTGCTAGGATGCAGGGGTTAGGGTCCTACAATGAGCAGTTCTTC	CSARMQGLGSYNEQFF
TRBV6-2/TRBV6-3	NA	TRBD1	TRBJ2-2	TGTGCCAGCACCAAGTTAGTGGGACAGATGAACACCGGGGAGCTGTTTTTT	CASTKLVGQMNTGELFF
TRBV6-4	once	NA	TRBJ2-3	TGTGCCAGCAGTACCGACGGGACGTGGGATACGCAGTATTTT	CASSTDGTWDTQYF
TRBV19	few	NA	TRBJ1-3	TGTGCCAGTAGTATATCCGACTCTGGAAACACCATATATTTT	CASSISDSGNTIYF